The rows below give T cell receptor beta chains drawn from one sample of a study of T-cell reconstitution after alpha-beta-depleted transplantation in children. TCRdb analysed the PCR reads with MiXCR anew, one entry per CDR3 protein. This table holds about 580,000 distinct CDR3 sequences, 20% to 30% found once. Source: PBMCs, taken before TCRalphabeta/CD19-depleted stem cell transplant. The source of these receptors is a boy less than two years old with Wiskott-Aldrich syndrome, due to receive a stem cell transplant. The CDR3 runs from the conserved cysteine through the conserved F or W. A D gene is named only where the DNA matches it firmly. Where a row states a size, it is once, few, many or the class of an expanded clone; other rows omit it.

CASSLAPGSINEQFF | TGCGCCAGCAGCTTGGCTCCAGGGTCTATCAATGAGCAGTTCTTC | few | TRBV5-1 | NA | TRBJ2-1
CSARRDLQETQYF | TGCAGTGCTAGAAGAGACCTACAAGAGACCCAGTACTTC | NA | TRBV20-1 | NA | TRBJ2-5
CASSLDYSPYGYTF | TGTGCCAGCAGCTTGGACTACAGTCCTTATGGCTACACCTTC | NA | TRBV5-6 | NA | TRBJ1-2
CASSLLVSGGSAYEQYF | TGCGCCAGCAGTCTTCTAGTTTCAGGGGGCAGCGCCTACGAGCAGTACTTC | NA | TRBV5-1 | TRBD1 | TRBJ2-7
CASSQDLGYEQYF | TGTGCCAGCAGCCAAGATCTCGGCTACGAGCAGTACTTC | few | TRBV14 | NA | TRBJ2-7
CSARLAGVQETQYF | TGCAGTGCGAGACTAGCGGGGGTTCAAGAGACCCAGTACTTC | NA | TRBV20-1 | TRBD2 | TRBJ2-5
CASSLVGLGVNTGELFF | TGTGCCAGCAGCTTAGTAGGGTTGGGAGTGAACACCGGGGAGCTGTTTTTT | few | TRBV7-2 | NA | TRBJ2-2
CATATGGPADTQYF | TGTGCCACAGCCACGGGAGGCCCTGCAGATACGCAGTATTTT | few | TRBV12-3/TRBV12-4 | TRBD2 | TRBJ2-3
CASSPYSRGQETQYF | TGCGCCAGCAGCCCTTACTCCAGGGGGCAAGAGACCCAGTACTTC | NA | TRBV4-1 | TRBD1 | TRBJ2-5
CAIILAGGREQYF | TGTGCCATCATTTTAGCGGGAGGGCGCGAGCAGTACTTC | few | TRBV10-3 | TRBD2 | TRBJ2-7
CASSVRAGVAETQYF | TGTGCCAGCAGTGTCCGAGCGGGAGTTGCAGAGACCCAGTACTTC | few | TRBV2 | TRBD2 | TRBJ2-5
CASSLGYRMQETQYF | TGCGCCAGCAGCTTGGGTTACAGGATGCAAGAGACCCAGTACTTC | NA | TRBV5-1 | NA | TRBJ2-5
CASTTNARAGYEQYF | TGCGCCAGCACAACGAACGCGCGTGCGGGCTACGAGCAGTACTTC | few | TRBV5-1 | NA | TRBJ2-7
CASSPKETQYF | TGTGCCAGCAGCCCGAAAGAGACCCAGTACTTC | many | TRBV12-3/TRBV12-4 | NA | TRBJ2-5
CASSFHGSPQGQFF | TGTGCCAGCAGCTTCCACGGGAGCCCACAAGGGCAGTTCTTC | NA | TRBV7-2 | NA | TRBJ2-1
CSALKPGSEAFF | TGCAGTGCTCTTAAACCGGGCTCGGAAGCTTTCTTT | NA | TRBV20-1 | NA | TRBJ1-1
CASSLVLGYEQYF | TGTGCCAGCAGCTTAGTATTGGGTTACGAGCAGTACTTC | many | TRBV5-1 | NA | TRBJ2-7
CASSQAPASRDNEQFF | TGCGCCAGCAGCCAAGCCCCCGCTAGTCGGGACAATGAGCAGTTCTTC | few | TRBV4-1 | NA | TRBJ2-1
CSFLLADEYNEQFF | TGCAGCTTCCTCCTAGCGGACGAATACAATGAGCAGTTCTTC | NA | TRBV29-1 | TRBD2 | TRBJ2-1
CASSLTGSPLAKNIQYF | TGTGCCAGCAGCTTGACAGGGAGTCCGCTCGCCAAAAACATTCAGTACTTC | NA | TRBV5-5 | NA | TRBJ2-4
CASSLGDRVEAFF | TGTGCCAGCAGCTTGGGGGACAGGGTTGAAGCTTTCTTT | NA | TRBV5-6 | TRBD1 | TRBJ1-1
CASSLSREEGTGELFF | TGCGCCAGCAGCTTGAGTAGAGAGGAAGGCACCGGGGAGCTGTTTTTT | NA | TRBV5-1 | NA | TRBJ2-2
CASSAGGRPNQPQHF | TGTGCCAGCAGTGCGGGAGGCCGTCCGAATCAGCCCCAGCATTTT | few | TRBV25-1 | NA | TRBJ1-5
CASKFTNLAQYF | TGTGCCAGCAAATTCACTAACTTGGCCCAGTACTTC | few | TRBV6-1 | NA | TRBJ2-5
CASSLAGQAEAIYGYTF | TGCGCCAGCAGCTTGGCCGGACAGGCCGAGGCGATCTATGGCTACACCTTC | few | TRBV5-1 | TRBD1 | TRBJ1-2
CSASAPGGWFF | TGCAGTGCTAGCGCGCCGGGGGGATGGTTCTTC | few | TRBV20-1 | TRBD2 | TRBJ2-1
CASSREGRHYEQYF | TGCGCCAGCAGCCGGGAGGGGAGGCACTACGAGCAGTACTTC | NA | TRBV4-1 | TRBD2 | TRBJ2-7
CASSLFGDRARDEQYF | TGTGCCAGCAGCTTGTTTGGAGACAGGGCTCGGGACGAGCAGTACTTC | few | TRBV5-6 | TRBD1 | TRBJ2-7
CASSLVFGGTGGGADTQYF | TGTGCCAGCAGCTTAGTTTTTGGCGGGACCGGAGGAGGGGCAGATACGCAGTATTTT | NA | TRBV11-2 | NA | TRBJ2-3
CASKTTGMETQYF | TGTGCCAGCAAGACGACAGGGATGGAGACCCAGTACTTC | few | TRBV12-3/TRBV12-4 | TRBD1 | TRBJ2-5
CASSSSVGISSYNEQFF | NA | NA | TRBV7-9 | NA | TRBJ2-1
CASSLLGTGHEQYF | TGCGCCAGCAGCTTACTAGGGACAGGGCACGAGCAGTACTTC | NA | TRBV5-1 | TRBD1 | TRBJ2-7
CASSVVHSADGELFF | TGTGCCAGCAGCGTAGTTCATAGCGCGGACGGGGAGCTGTTTTTT | NA | TRBV9 | NA | TRBJ2-2
CVSSYGTSGSFRIQYF | TGCGTCAGCAGCTACGGGACTAGCGGGAGCTTTCGCATTCAGTACTTC | NA | TRBV5-1 | TRBD2 | TRBJ2-4
CAIENRPLTEAFF | TGTGCCATCGAGAACAGGCCCCTCACTGAAGCTTTCTTT | once | TRBV10-3 | NA | TRBJ1-1
CSAKTRQGADTEAFF | TGCAGTGCTAAGACTCGACAGGGGGCAGACACTGAAGCTTTCTTT | NA | TRBV20-1 | TRBD1 | TRBJ1-1
CASSYQLGQEQFF | TGTGCCAGCAGCTACCAACTGGGACAGGAGCAGTTCTTC | NA | TRBV11-2 | TRBD1 | TRBJ2-1
CSARGTSVYEQYF | TGCAGTGCTAGAGGGACTAGCGTCTACGAGCAGTACTTC | NA | TRBV20-1 | TRBD2 | TRBJ2-7
CASSYLLAGVKETQYF | TGTGCCAGCAGTTACTTACTAGCGGGAGTTAAAGAGACCCAGTACTTC | few | TRBV6-5 | TRBD2 | TRBJ2-5
CASSRDRTSGSAYEQYF | TGTGCCAGCAGCCGAGACCGGACTAGCGGGAGCGCCTACGAGCAGTACTTC | few | TRBV3-1 | TRBD2 | TRBJ2-7
CASSVGQANENEQFF | TGTGCCAGCAGCGTCGGACAGGCTAACGAGAATGAGCAGTTCTTC | NA | TRBV7-9 | TRBD1 | TRBJ2-1
CASSLGGFRDEQYF | TGCGCCAGCAGCTTGGGGGGCTTTAGGGACGAGCAGTACTTC | NA | TRBV5-1 | NA | TRBJ2-7
CASSLGAGLTDTQYF | TGCGCCAGCAGCTTGGGGGCAGGGCTCACAGATACGCAGTATTTT | few | TRBV5-1 | NA | TRBJ2-3
CASSSPTTSGRANEQFF | TGTGCCAGCAGCTCCCCGACGACTAGCGGGAGGGCAAATGAGCAGTTCTTC | few | TRBV7-8 | TRBD2 | TRBJ2-1
CASSRDRRYEQYF | TGCGCCAGCAGCCGGGACAGGAGGTACGAGCAGTACTTC | NA | TRBV5-1 | TRBD1 | TRBJ2-7
CSVPTSGAYNEQFF | TGCAGTGTTCCGACTAGCGGCGCCTACAATGAGCAGTTCTTC | few | TRBV20-1 | TRBD2 | TRBJ2-1
CASSATGSYNEQFF | TGTGCCAGCAGCGCGACAGGGTCGTACAATGAGCAGTTCTTC | NA | TRBV11-2 | TRBD1 | TRBJ2-1
CASSVASAASTDTQYF | TGTGCCAGCAGCGTAGCTAGCGCCGCTAGCACAGATACGCAGTATTTT | few | TRBV9 | NA | TRBJ2-3
CASSLARGRETQYF | TGCGCCAGCAGCTTGGCTCGGGGGCGAGAGACCCAGTACTTC | few | TRBV5-1 | NA | TRBJ2-5
CASSQAGRDYGYTF | TGTGCCAGCAGCCAAGCGGGCAGGGACTATGGCTACACCTTC | NA | TRBV3-1 | NA | TRBJ1-2
CAISEFDEQFF | TGTGCCATCAGTGAGTTCGATGAGCAGTTCTTC | few | TRBV10-3 | NA | TRBJ2-1
CASFPTTGGETQYF | TGTGCCAGCTTCCCGACCACGGGGGGAGAGACCCAGTACTTC | NA | TRBV2 | TRBD2 | TRBJ2-5
CASSPEVSGELFF | TGTGCCAGCAGCCCCGAGGTCAGCGGGGAGCTGTTTTTT | NA | TRBV7-3 | NA | TRBJ2-2
CAIRVAGGPYNEQFF | TGTGCCATCAGGGTAGCGGGAGGGCCTTACAATGAGCAGTTCTTC | NA | TRBV10-3 | TRBD2 | TRBJ2-1
CASSRDRGYNTGELFF | TGCGCCAGCAGCCGGGACAGGGGATACAACACCGGGGAGCTGTTTTTT | NA | TRBV5-1 | TRBD1 | TRBJ2-2